Listed here is a single TCR beta chain. The entry originates in a study of control samples from healthy donors and cancer patients. TCRdb's table, derived via immunoSEQ multiplex PCR, lists solely in-frame clones and lacks some. This table has about 250,000 clones, over 75% appearing once. The CDR3 consists of 13 residues. Trimming removed 6 bases at V and 7 bases at J, with 13 bases between. Germline V gene lookup returns CDR1 SNHLY and CDR2 FYNNEI. The sequencing input was PBMCs. The chain links TRBV2 to TRBJ1-5; D possibly corresponds to TRBD1 (6 bases). This sequence was found in an older woman with lung cancer. CDR3 loop: CASRQGWEQPQHF. The CDR3 DNA reads TGTGCCAGCAGACAGGGTTGGGAACAGCCCCAGCATTTT.